What follows are 29 T cell receptor beta chains derived from one specimen sequenced in a study of blood T cell repertoires in COVID-19. Some clones are missing from TCRdb's copy, which holds only in-frame ones; the method was immunoSEQ multiplex PCR. Of 200,000 or so clones in the sample, more than 65% are singletons; the top ten hold about 2.3%. The sequenced material came from peripheral blood. Receptors originate from a man aged 35-49 years who had recovered from COVID-19.

The chain uses TRBV30 and TRBJ2-5; possible D gene TRBD2, 5 bases. Germline V lookup: CDR1 GTSNPN, CDR2 SVGIG (reference sequence). The germline V and J ends were trimmed by 2 bases and 5 bases, with 15 bases remaining between them. The CDR3 length is 14 residues. CDR3 nucleotides: TGTGCCTGGAGTTCTTCAACGGGATCGGAGACCCAGTACTTC. Protein: CAWSSSTGSETQYF.

This chain joins TRBV6-2 or TRBV6-3 and TRBJ1-1, with 12 bases aligning to TRBD1. Germline CDR1 MNHEY, CDR2 SVGEGT. The CDR3 contains 16 residues. V shed 4 bases, J shed 5 bases, and the junction held 8 bases outside the gene matches. The CDR3 DNA sequence: TGTGCCAGCAGTTTCCCGGGACAGGGGGCTGGAACTGAAGCTTTCTTT. Amino acid sequence: CASSFPGQGAGTEAFF.

The rearrangement joins TRBV27 to TRBJ2-6, with 9 bases lining up with TRBD1. This CDR3 comprises 16 residues. CDR1 and CDR2 (germline): MNHEY, SMNVEV (reference sequence). Germline trimming cut 7 bases from V and 0 bases from J; bases unmatched to any gene: 4. CDR3 nucleotide sequence: TGTGCCAGCACGGGACAGGGTGCCTCTGGGGCCAACGTCCTGACTTTC. Translated, it gives CASTGQGASGANVLTF.

The chain couples TRBV9 to TRBJ2-7; D possibly corresponds to TRBD2 (6 bases). Deletions cut 4 bases from V and 7 bases from J, with 15 bases between. Germline V gene sequence: CDR1 SGDLS, CDR2 YYNGEE. This CDR3 is 13 amino acids long. This CDR3 is CASSTGGTTEQYF. The CDR3 nucleotides are TGTGCCAGCAGCACCGGGGGTACTACGGAGCAGTACTTC.

V and J are TRBV7-2 and TRBJ1-5; tentative D call: TRBD1 (5 bases). Germline values: CDR1 SGHTA, CDR2 FQGNSA. With 5 bases removed from V and 4 bases from J, the gap between germline ends came to 18 bases. The CDR3 has 16 residues. The CDR3 region is CASSQWTGGRNQPQHF. For the CDR3, the DNA is TGTGCCAGCAGCCAATGGACCGGGGGAAGGAATCAGCCCCAGCATTTT.

This chain uses TRBV6-5 with TRBJ2-5, with 11 bases fitting TRBD1. The ends lost 7 bases at V and 5 bases at J; junction bases unmatched: 6. The V gene's germline CDR1 is MNHEY and CDR2 SVGAGI. This CDR3 has 14 residues. CDR3 residues: CASNSDRGLETQYF. CDR3 nucleotide sequence: TGTGCCAGCAATTCGGACAGGGGGCTTGAGACCCAGTACTTC.

CDR3 in amino acids: CASSLWGSREAPSTDTQYF. The CDR3 DNA sequence: TGTGCCAGCAGTTTGTGGGGATCACGGGAAGCCCCCTCCACAGATACGCAGTATTTT. V is TRBV27 and J is TRBJ2-3, with TRBD2 as a possible D gene (5 bases). There are 19 residues in the CDR3. Trimming pared 3 bases from V and 2 bases from J, leaving 24 bases between. The germline V gene has CDR1 MNHEY and CDR2 SMNVEV (reference sequence).

This chain joins TRBV4-2 and TRBJ2-1; TRBD2 matches at 7 bases. V lost 4 bases, J lost 4 bases, and 10 bases stayed unmatched. Looked up from germline, CDR1 is LGHNA and CDR2 is YNFKEQ. The CDR3 spans 16 residues. The CDR3 here is CASSPSGGETYNEQFF. CDR3 bases: TGTGCCAGCAGCCCGTCGGGGGGAGAAACGTACAATGAGCAGTTCTTC.

The chain is built from TRBV4-1 and TRBJ2-3; 8 nucleotides line up with TRBD2. This CDR3 region has 14 residues. Germline values: CDR1 MGHRA, CDR2 YSYEKL. V shed 1 base, J shed 5 bases, and the junction held 2 bases outside the gene matches. The CDR3 DNA reads as TGCGCCAGCAGCCAAGCGCTAGCGGGAGATACGCAGTATTTT. Protein sequence: CASSQALAGDTQYF.

In this sample, this clone turned up a few times. J is TRBJ2-7 and V is TRBV4-3, with TRBD2 as a possible D gene (5 bases). The germline V gene encodes CDR1 LGHNA and CDR2 YSLEER. The CDR3 extends over 13 amino acids. V lost 4 bases, J lost 0 bases, and 7 bases lay in between. CDR3 coding DNA: TGCGCCAGCAGCCGAGGGATCTCCTACGAGCAGTACTTC. The encoded protein is CASSRGISYEQYF.

The chain couples TRBV5-4 to TRBJ1-3, with D maybe TRBD1 (5 bases). Per germline, CDR1 SGHNT and CDR2 YYREEE (reference sequence). V was cut by 1 base and J by 2 bases, with 10 bases left in between. The CDR3 extends over 15 amino acids. This chain's CDR3 is CASSLRGGAGNTIYF. For the CDR3, the DNA is TGTGCCAGCAGCTTGAGGGGAGGAGCTGGAAACACCATATATTTT.

This chain connects TRBV7-9 to TRBJ2-1; D call uncertain. The CDR3 extends over 15 amino acids. The germline V gene encodes CDR1 SEHNR and CDR2 FQNEAQ (reference sequence). Trimming removed 1 base at V and 4 bases at J, with 11 bases between. CDR3 loop: CASSLGSNLYNEQFF. CDR3 DNA: TGTGCCAGCAGCTTAGGTTCGAATCTATACAATGAGCAGTTCTTC.

This sequence joins TRBV30 and TRBJ2-5; TRBD2 is a possible D gene (6 bases). Germline loops: CDR1 GTSNPN, CDR2 SVGIG (reference sequence). The CDR3 spans 12 residues. V was pared by 5 bases and J by 5 bases, with 12 bases between. CDR3 protein: CAWGGLGETQYF. The CDR3 region has the DNA TGTGCCTGGGGAGGGCTCGGGGAGACCCAGTACTTC.

V gene TRBV24-1 combines with J gene TRBJ2-1; D is perhaps TRBD2 (6 bases). The CDR3 is 15 amino acids. The V end lost 2 bases, the J end lost 5 bases, and 12 bases lay between the germline ends. Germline CDR1 is KGHDR and CDR2 is SFDVKD. The CDR3 region is CATSDWRGANNEQFF. Written as DNA, the CDR3 is TGTGCCACCAGTGATTGGCGCGGGGCAAACAATGAGCAGTTCTTC.

This clone was recorded once. The J gene is TRBJ1-2, the V gene TRBV15; 10 positions agree with TRBD1. Germline CDR1 and CDR2: LNHNV and YYDKDF (reference sequence). The CDR3 extends over 17 amino acids. V dropped 0 bases and J dropped 5; count of bases not matched to a gene: 9. CDR3 protein: CATSRDRSGTGVYGYTF. The CDR3 region has the DNA TGTGCCACCAGCAGAGACCGCTCCGGGACAGGGGTTTATGGCTACACCTTC.

The chain joins TRBV7-2 to TRBJ1-5, with 9 bases aligning to TRBD1. With 6 bases clipped from V and 6 bases from J, the junction kept 3 bases outside the gene matches. There are 13 residues in the CDR3. Germline V CDR1 and CDR2: SGHTA, FQGNSA. The DNA of the CDR3 is TGTGCCAGCAGTGACAGGGGGAGTCAGCCCCAGCATTTT. It yields the protein CASSDRGSQPQHF. The full variable domain, in which reference TRBV7-2 and TRBJ1-5 provide the parts outside the CDR3, is GAGVSQSPSNKVTEKGKDVELRCDPISGHTALYWYRQSLGQGLEFLIYFQGNSAPDKSGLPSDRFSAERTGGSVSTLTIQRTQQEDSAVYLCASSDRGSQPQHFGDGTRLSIL.

This chain joins TRBV4-3 and TRBJ1-2; D perhaps matches TRBD1 (5 bases). Germline V gene lookup returns CDR1 LGHNA and CDR2 YSLEER. This CDR3 is 15 amino acids long. The V end lost 3 bases, the J end lost 4 bases, and 15 bases lay between the germline ends. For the CDR3, the DNA is TGCGCCAGCAGCCAGGGACTCCTCTACGGCTATGGCTACACCTTC. Protein product: CASSQGLLYGYGYTF.

The chain carries TRBV19 and TRBJ1-1, with 8 bases lining up with TRBD1. Germline CDR1 reads LNHDA; CDR2 reads SQIVND (reference sequence). The CDR3 covers 14 residues. V shed 4 bases and J 2 bases; nucleotides not matched to a gene: 3. The CDR3 DNA reads TGTGCCAGTAGTACGACAGGGGAAAACACTGAAGCTTTCTTT. Translated, it gives CASSTTGENTEAFF.

The chain joins TRBV5-6 to TRBJ2-7; 8 positions match TRBD2. This CDR3 is 14 amino acids long. The germline gives CDR1 SGHDT, CDR2 YYEEEE. Germline trimming cut 4 bases from V and 5 bases from J; bases unmatched to any gene: 8. CDR3 amino acids: CASSGTRPPHEQYF. DNA of the CDR3: TGTGCCAGCAGCGGGACTAGACCCCCCCACGAGCAGTACTTC.

There are a few counts of this clone. The chain is built from TRBV6-5 and TRBJ1-3; 9 bases map to TRBD1. Germline loops: CDR1 MNHEY, CDR2 SVGAGI. This CDR3 comprises 15 residues. The ends lost 2 bases at V and 7 bases at J; junction bases unmatched: 6. The CDR3 sequence is CASSYIGQGINTIYF. DNA of the CDR3: TGTGCCAGCAGTTACATAGGACAGGGGATCAACACCATATATTTT.

The chain recombines TRBV5-1 with TRBJ1-4; 9 nucleotides match TRBD1. Germline V gene lookup returns CDR1 SGHRS and CDR2 YFSETQ. The trim removed 5 bases at V and 8 bases at J, leaving 7 bases unmatched. The length of the CDR3 is 14 residues. CDR3 in DNA: TGCGCCAGCAGAAGACAGGGGGGGAACGAAAAACTGTTTTTT. As protein: CASRRQGGNEKLFF.

The CDR3 protein is CASSRGATEAFF. CDR3 nucleotides: TGTGCCAGCAGCAGGGGAGCCACTGAAGCTTTCTTT. The chain carries TRBV27 and TRBJ1-1, with D possibly matching TRBD1 (6 bases). Germline CDR1 reads MNHEY; CDR2 reads SMNVEV (reference sequence). The V and J ends lost 6 bases and 4 bases respectively, with 9 bases between them. CDR3 size: 12 residues.

This clone occurred once. The J gene is TRBJ1-2, the V gene TRBV6-5; 9 positions match TRBD1. There are 13 residues in the CDR3. The germline gives CDR1 MNHEY, CDR2 SVGAGI. Germline trimming cut 6 bases from V and 6 bases from J; bases unmatched to any gene: 5. CDR3 in amino acids: CASSRTGAHGYTF. CDR3 nucleotide sequence: TGTGCCAGCAGCCGGACAGGGGCCCATGGCTACACCTTC.

V usage is TRBV7-2 and J usage is TRBJ1-2, with D hard to call. The CDR3 has 14 residues. Deletions cut 2 bases from V and 2 bases from J, with 9 bases between. Per germline, CDR1 SGHTA and CDR2 FQGNSA. For the CDR3, the DNA is TGTGCCAGCAGCTTACATCACGGGAACTATGGCTACACCTTC. Its protein is CASSLHHGNYGYTF.

Comments on this clone: This sample includes further DNA sequences coding for the same CDR3. The CDR3 region has the DNA TGTGCCAGCTCACCTGGGCTAGCGGGGAACGAGCAGTACTTC. Its protein is CASSPGLAGNEQYF. The chain links TRBV18 to TRBJ2-7, with 9 nucleotides matching TRBD2. The junction had 5 bases not matched to a gene; V was cut back by 3 bases and J by 5 bases. The V gene's germline CDR1 is KGHSH and CDR2 LQKENI. The CDR3 extends over 14 amino acids.

This chain uses TRBV7-9 with TRBJ2-7, with 7 bases that match TRBD2. Germline V lookup: CDR1 SEHNR, CDR2 FQNEAQ (reference sequence). CDR3 length equals 15 residues. V dropped 6 bases and J dropped 10; count of bases not matched to a gene: 18. CDR3 DNA sequence: TGTGCCAGCAGTTCCGATAGCGGGTGGGATGGTGAACAGTACTTC. This codes for CASSSDSGWDGEQYF.

J is TRBJ1-6 and V is TRBV6-5; unclear D gene. Trimming left V 9 bases short and J 5 bases short, with 11 bases between. CDR3 size: 13 residues. Germline CDR1 and CDR2: MNHEY and SVGAGI. The DNA for the CDR3 is TGTGCCAGTTTATCGGGTGATAATTCACCCCTCCACTTT. The encoded protein is CASLSGDNSPLHF.

The chain employs TRBV10-2 and TRBJ2-7; TRBD2 aligns across 8 bases. From germline, CDR1 is WSHSY and CDR2 SAAADI. CDR3 length equals 15 residues. With 6 bases clipped from V and 0 bases from J, the junction kept 7 bases outside the gene matches. The CDR3 DNA is TGCGCCAGCAGGCCCAATAGCGGGGACTCCTACGAGCAGTACTTC. This codes for CASRPNSGDSYEQYF.

This clone was detected once. CDR3 in DNA: TGCGCCAGCAGCCCAACTAGCGCCCGAGGCAATGAGCAGTTCTTC. The encoded protein is CASSPTSARGNEQFF. The chain recombines TRBV4-1 with TRBJ2-1, with TRBD2 matching 7 bases. The CDR3 spans 15 residues. Germline CDR1 MGHRA, CDR2 YSYEKL. After removal of 4 bases from V and 6 bases from J, the junction contained 9 bases not matched to a gene.